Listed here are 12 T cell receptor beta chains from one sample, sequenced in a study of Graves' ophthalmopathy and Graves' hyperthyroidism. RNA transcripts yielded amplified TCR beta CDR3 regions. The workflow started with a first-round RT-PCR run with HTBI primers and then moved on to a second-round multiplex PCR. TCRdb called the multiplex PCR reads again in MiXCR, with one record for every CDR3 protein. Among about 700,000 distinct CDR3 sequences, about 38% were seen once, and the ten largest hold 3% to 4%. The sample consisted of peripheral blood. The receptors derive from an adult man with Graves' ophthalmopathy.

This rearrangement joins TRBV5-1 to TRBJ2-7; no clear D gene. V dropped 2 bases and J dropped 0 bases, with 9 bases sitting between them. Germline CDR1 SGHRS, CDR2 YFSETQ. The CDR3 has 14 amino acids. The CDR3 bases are TGCGCCAGCAGCTTTTCAGCGAGCTCCTACGAGCAGTACTTC. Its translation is CASSFSASSYEQYF.

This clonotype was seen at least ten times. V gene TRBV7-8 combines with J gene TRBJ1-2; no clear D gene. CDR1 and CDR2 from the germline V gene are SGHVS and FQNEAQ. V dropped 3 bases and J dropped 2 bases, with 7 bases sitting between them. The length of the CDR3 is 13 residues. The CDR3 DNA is TGTGCCAGCAGCTTCGACCTGAACTATGGCTACACCTTC. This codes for CASSFDLNYGYTF.

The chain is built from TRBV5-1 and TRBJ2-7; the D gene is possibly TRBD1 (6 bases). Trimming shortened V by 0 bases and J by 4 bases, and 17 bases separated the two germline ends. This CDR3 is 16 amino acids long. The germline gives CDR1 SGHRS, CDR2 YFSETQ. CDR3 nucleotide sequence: TGCGCCAGCAGCTTGGATGGACAGACCTACGTTTACGAGCAGTACTTC. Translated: CASSLDGQTYVYEQYF. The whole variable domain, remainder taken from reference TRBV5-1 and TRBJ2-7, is KAGVTQTPRYLIKTRGQQVTLSCSPISGHRSVSWYQQTPGQGLQFLFEYFSETQRNKGNFPGRFSGRQFSNSRSEMNVSTLELGDSALYLCASSLDGQTYVYEQYFGPGTRLTVT.

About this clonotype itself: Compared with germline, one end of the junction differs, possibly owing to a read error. CDR3 amino acids: CAYSSGVAYELYF. The CDR3 DNA is TGTGCCTACTCCTCAGGGGTGGCGTACGAGCTGTACTTC. The chain employs TRBV25-1 and TRBJ2-7; D perhaps matches TRBD1 (6 bases). Per germline, CDR1 MGHDK and CDR2 SYGVNS. This CDR3 is built from 13 residues.

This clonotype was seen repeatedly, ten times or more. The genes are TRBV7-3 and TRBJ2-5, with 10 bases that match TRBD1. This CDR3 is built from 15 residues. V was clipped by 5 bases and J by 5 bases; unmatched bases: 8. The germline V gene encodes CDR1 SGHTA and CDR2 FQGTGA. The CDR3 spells CASSPTGTGVETQYF. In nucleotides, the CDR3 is TGTGCCAGCAGCCCAACCGGGACAGGGGTGGAGACCCAGTACTTC.

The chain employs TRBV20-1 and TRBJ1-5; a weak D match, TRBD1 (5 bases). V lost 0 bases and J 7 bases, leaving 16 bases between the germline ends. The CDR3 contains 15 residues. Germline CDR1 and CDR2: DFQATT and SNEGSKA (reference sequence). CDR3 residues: CSARDGGGREQPQHF. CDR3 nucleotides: TGCAGTGCTAGAGATGGCGGGGGTCGGGAGCAGCCCCAGCATTTT.

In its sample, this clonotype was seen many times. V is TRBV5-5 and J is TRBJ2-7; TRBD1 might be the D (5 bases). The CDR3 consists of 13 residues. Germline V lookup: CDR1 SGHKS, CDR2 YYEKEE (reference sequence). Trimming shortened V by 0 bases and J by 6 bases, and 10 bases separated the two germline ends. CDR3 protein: CASSLAWGGEQYF. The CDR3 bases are TGTGCCAGCAGCTTGGCCTGGGGCGGCGAGCAGTACTTC.

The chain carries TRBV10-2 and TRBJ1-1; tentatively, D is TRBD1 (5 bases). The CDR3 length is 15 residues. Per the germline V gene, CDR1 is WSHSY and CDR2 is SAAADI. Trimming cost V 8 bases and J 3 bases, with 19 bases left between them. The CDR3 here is CASFPSRGTDTEAFF. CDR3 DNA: TGCGCCAGCTTCCCCTCCCGGGGGACGGACACTGAAGCTTTCTTT.

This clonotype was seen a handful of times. The CDR3 loop is CSARVRMVDTEAFF. The CDR3 coding sequence is TGCAGTGCTAGGGTCCGGATGGTTGACACTGAAGCTTTCTTT. This rearrangement joins TRBV20-1 to TRBJ1-1; D gene ambiguous. Germline V gene sequence: CDR1 DFQATT, CDR2 SNEGSKA (reference sequence). Trimming cost V 3 bases and J 3 bases, with 14 bases left between them. The CDR3 loop spans 14 amino acids.

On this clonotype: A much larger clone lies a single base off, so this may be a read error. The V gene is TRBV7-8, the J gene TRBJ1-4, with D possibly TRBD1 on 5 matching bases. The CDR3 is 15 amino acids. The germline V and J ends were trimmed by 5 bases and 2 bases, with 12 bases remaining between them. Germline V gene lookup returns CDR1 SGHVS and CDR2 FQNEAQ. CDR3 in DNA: TGTGCCAGCAGCCGAGGGGCAGCTACTAATGAAAAACTGTTTTTT. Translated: CASSRGAATNEKLFF.

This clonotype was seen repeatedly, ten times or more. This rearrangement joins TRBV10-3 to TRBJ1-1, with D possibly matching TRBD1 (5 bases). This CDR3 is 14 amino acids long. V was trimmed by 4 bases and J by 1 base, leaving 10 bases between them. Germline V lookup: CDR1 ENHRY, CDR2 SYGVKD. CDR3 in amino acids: CAISVTGTNTEAFF. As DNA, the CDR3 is TGTGCCATCAGTGTCACAGGCACGAACACTGAAGCTTTCTTT.

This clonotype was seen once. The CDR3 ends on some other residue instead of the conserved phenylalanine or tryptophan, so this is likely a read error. In DNA form, the CDR3 reads TGTGCCAGCAGGGCCGGGCTAGCGGGGACCCAGTACCTC. Translated: CASRAGLAGTQYL. The rearrangement joins TRBV7-2 to TRBJ2-5; 8 nucleotides line up with TRBD2. Trimming at V came to 6 bases and at J to 7 bases, leaving 7 bases not matched to a gene. Germline V gene data show CDR1 as SGHTA and CDR2 as FQGNSA. The CDR3 runs 13 residues.